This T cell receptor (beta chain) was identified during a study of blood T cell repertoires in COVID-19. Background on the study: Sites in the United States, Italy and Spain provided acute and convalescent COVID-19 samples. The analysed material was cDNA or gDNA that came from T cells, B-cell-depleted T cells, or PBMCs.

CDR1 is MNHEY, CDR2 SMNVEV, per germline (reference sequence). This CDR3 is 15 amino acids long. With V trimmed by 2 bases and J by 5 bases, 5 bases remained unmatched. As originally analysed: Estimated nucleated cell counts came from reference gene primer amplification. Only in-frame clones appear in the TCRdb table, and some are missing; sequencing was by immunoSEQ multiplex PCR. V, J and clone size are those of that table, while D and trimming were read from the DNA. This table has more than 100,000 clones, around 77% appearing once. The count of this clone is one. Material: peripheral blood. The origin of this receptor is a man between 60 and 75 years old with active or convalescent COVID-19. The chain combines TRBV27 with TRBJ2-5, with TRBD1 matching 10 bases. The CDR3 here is CASSLDRGHSETQYF. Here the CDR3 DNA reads TGTGCCAGCAGTTTAGACAGGGGGCATTCGGAGACCCAGTACTTC.